This T cell receptor (beta chain) was retrieved from a study of T cell repertoires in cytomegalovirus infection. Study background: Public TCR beta signatures provided an indication of both CMV infection and a matching HLA type.

Concerning this clonotype itself: Its specificity is unknown.

One entry per CDR3 protein, called by TCRdb with MiXCR from the reads. The sample lists approximately 500,000 distinct CDR3 sequences; about 11% were seen once. Study results and limitations: The ex vivo response showed dominance by HLA-C-restricted CMV-specific TCR beta clonotypes. There were carriers of CMV plus the relevant HLA, and cumulative public TCR beta family frequency identified them.

V lost 4 bases to trimming and J lost 4 bases, with 9 bases between them. Germline loops: CDR1 SGHDT, CDR2 YYEEEE. This CDR3 is 12 amino acids long. The sequencing sample was made of PBMCs. The V and J genes are TRBV5-6 and TRBJ2-7; no firm D call. The TCR was taken from a human donor in good health (CMV status not recorded). Some clones in this sample may be carry-over from other donors' samples. CDR3 residues: CASSPWGYEQYF. The CDR3, as DNA: TGTGCCAGCAGCCCGTGGGGTTACGAGCAGTACTTC.